The sequence of this T cell receptor beta chain was determined in a study of Tregs in tolerant kidney transplant recipients (dated by TCRdb to between 2017 and 2020). Concerning the study at large: TCRbeta sequencing was used in the study to identify donor-specific regulatory T cells before combined kidney and bone marrow transplantation, and the identified cells were then tracked after transplant.

Turning to this clone: Its antigen is not yet known. No base quality information exists; no much larger clone differs at one position.

Transplants used related donors with nonmyeloablative bone marrow transplantation; mixed chimerism was transient in the human trials. Unstimulated Tregs (CD4+CD25+CD127-), CD4+ non-Tregs (CD4+CD25-), CD4 and CD8 cells were FACS-sorted from thawed PBMCs. The patients were several recipients of combined kidney and bone marrow transplants from the ITN036ST trial, and samples were available only for these trial subjects. Healthy control blood was separated into PBMCs by Ficoll density gradient and cryopreserved, and patient PBMCs were collected both before and after transplant. For TCRbeta CDR3 sequencing, genomic DNA from the sorted cells was extracted using the QIAGEN DNeasy Blood and Tissue Kit. High-throughput TCRbeta CDR3 sequencing, which included PCR amplification with bias correction and internal controls, was done commercially through immunoSEQ. In the paper's pipeline: Unique productive TCRbeta sequences were defined by CDR3 nucleotide sequence when primers matched and otherwise by CDR3 amino acid sequence together with Vbeta and Jbeta genes. To correct for sorting error, sequences found in more than one sorted population at a frequency ratio of 2:1 or less were discarded, and the remaining shared sequences were assigned to the population with the higher frequency. Donor-reactive sequences were defined as at least 5-fold expanded in CFSE-low cells versus unstimulated cells, with frequency of at least 0.01% in CFSE-low cells. Repertoire divergence was quantified by Jensen-Shannon divergence calculated from the top 100 TCRbeta sequences ranked by frequency. For samples with multiple sequencing runs, sorting error was corrected in each run separately before the runs were combined. The immuneACCESS repertoire file appears here via TCRdb, limited to in-frame rearrangements. These files lack a portion of the clones; in checked studies, under half of the deficit traces to unresolved V genes, and the cause of the others is not known. V and J calls and clone size are those listed in that table; D and trimming were worked out from the DNA. A total of tens of thousands of clones appear in this sample, 80% to 95% of them only once. The ten largest clones add up to 1.6% of the sample.

Trimming accounts for 4 bases at V and 7 bases at J, while the number of junction bases matched to no gene is 12. Sequences SGHDN (CDR1) and FVKESK (CDR2) are obtained from the germline V gene. Counted from cysteine to phenylalanine, this CDR3 has 16 amino acids. The entry retains the CDR3 DNA only, 48 bases that are in frame from base 1. The full study reports these points: Donor-specific Treg expansion was found to exceed global Treg expansion in tolerant patients, suggesting antigen-driven rather than nonspecific expansion. Expanding Tregs with activated donor B cells appeared to identify the most biologically relevant and donor-specific TCRbeta repertoire. Although technical replication error seemed to be minimal, the question of biological reproducibility was not addressed directly. Because the PCR primers were changed over time for some patients, nucleotide-level comparison could not be performed across the samples from those patients. Because the study included only a small number of patients, the results must be confirmed in larger populations and under other immunosuppression protocols.

This sequence was found in a human patient who received a combined kidney and bone marrow transplant. It is possible that, after a transplant, some T cells come from the graft donor. The source material was CD4+ T cells from blood (PBMCs), sampled 12 months after the transplant. This chain is built from TRBV14 and TRBJ2-2; a stretch of 7 junction bases matches TRBD2. The DNA reads as follows: TGTGCCAGCAGCCCTCCGGGGCGGGAGACAGTCGGGGAGCTGTTTTTT. It encodes CASSPPGRETVGELFF.